Listed here are 2 T cell receptor beta chains from one sample, sequenced in a study of PD-L1 blockade in urothelial cancer. Here immunoSEQ multiplex PCR was the method, and the copy in TCRdb shows in-frame clones only, minus some. The sample consists of around 120,000 clones, approximately 85% of them appearing once. Sequences were derived from PBMCs, sampled around atezolizumab (anti-PD-L1) treatment. The receptors derive from a man aged 50-59 years with urothelial cancer.

The V gene is TRBV5-1, the J gene TRBJ2-7, with 8 positions matching TRBD1. The CDR3 totals 16 residues. Per germline, CDR1 SGHRS and CDR2 YFSETQ. V trimming: 4 bases; J trimming: 5 bases; junction bases outside the gene matches: 14. CDR3 coding DNA: TGCGCCAGCAGCCCGACACCGGACAGGGAATCCCACGAGCAGTACTTC. This sequence encodes CASSPTPDRESHEQYF.

Written as DNA, the CDR3 is TGCGCCAGCAGCCCTGCCCCGACAGGGAGACCTCAGCAGTACTTC. Its protein product is CASSPAPTGRPQQYF. The chain links TRBV5-1 to TRBJ2-7; 7 bases map to TRBD1. Looked up from germline, CDR1 is SGHRS and CDR2 is YFSETQ. Germline trimming cut 4 bases from V and 8 bases from J; bases unmatched to any gene: 15. The CDR3 covers 15 residues.